This T cell receptor (beta chain) appears in the sequencing data of a study of siplizumab effects on memory and regulatory T cells. Findings and limits, study-wide: Confirmatory evidence of suppressive function in proliferating siplizumab-culture Tregs was not obtained. The authors could not assign a naive or memory phenotype to roughly 80-96% of proliferating CD4+ or CD8+ clones. Contribution to the alloresponse seemed major for naive T cells, which also seemed more diverse than memory cells.

Of note for this clone: The antigen is unknown.

Assay: immunoSEQ multiplex PCR; the TCRdb copy retains only in-frame clones and omits some. The repertoire holds 100,000 or so clones, about 93% seen once, with 0.85% to 1.3% in the top ten. This CDR3 region has 17 residues. Germline CDR1 SGHTS, CDR2 YDEGEE. Losses at the gene ends were 2 bases for V and 0 bases for J; bases not matched to a gene: 3. The rearrangement joins TRBV5-8 to TRBJ2-3; TRBD2 matches 13 bases. What was sequenced was CD4+ T cells sorted from blood. The source of this sequence is a human donor in good health. CDR3 loop: CASSFGLAGASTDTQYF. The CDR3 DNA is TGTGCCAGCAGCTTCGGACTAGCGGGAGCAAGCACAGATACGCAGTATTTT.